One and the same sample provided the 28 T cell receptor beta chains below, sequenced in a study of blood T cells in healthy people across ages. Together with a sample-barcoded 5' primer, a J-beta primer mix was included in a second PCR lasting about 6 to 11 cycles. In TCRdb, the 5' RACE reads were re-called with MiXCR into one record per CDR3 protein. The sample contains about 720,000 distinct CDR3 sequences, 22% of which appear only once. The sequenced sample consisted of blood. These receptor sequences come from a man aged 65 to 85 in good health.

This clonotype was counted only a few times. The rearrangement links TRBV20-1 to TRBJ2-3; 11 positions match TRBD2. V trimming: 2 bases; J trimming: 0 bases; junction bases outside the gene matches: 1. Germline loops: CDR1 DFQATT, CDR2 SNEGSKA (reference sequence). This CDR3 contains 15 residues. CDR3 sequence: CSARLAGGSTDTQYF. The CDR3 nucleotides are TGCAGTGCTAGACTAGCGGGAGGTAGCACAGATACGCAGTATTTT.

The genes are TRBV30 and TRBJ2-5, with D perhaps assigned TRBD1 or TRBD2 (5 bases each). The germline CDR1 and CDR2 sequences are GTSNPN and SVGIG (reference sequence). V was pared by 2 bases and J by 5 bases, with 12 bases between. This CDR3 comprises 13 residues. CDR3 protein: CAWSTFREETQYF. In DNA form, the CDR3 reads TGTGCCTGGAGTACCTTCAGGGAGGAGACCCAGTACTTC.

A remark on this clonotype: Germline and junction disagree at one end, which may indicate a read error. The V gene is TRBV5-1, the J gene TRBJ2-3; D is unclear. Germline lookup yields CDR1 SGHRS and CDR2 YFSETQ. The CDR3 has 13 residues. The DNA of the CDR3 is TGCACCAGCAGCGAGGAAAGAGCAGATACGCAGTATTTT. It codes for CTSSEERADTQYF.

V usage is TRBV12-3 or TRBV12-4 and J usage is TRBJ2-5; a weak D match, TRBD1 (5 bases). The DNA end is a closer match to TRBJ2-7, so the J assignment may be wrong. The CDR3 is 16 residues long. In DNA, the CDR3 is TGTGCCAGCAGTTCCACAGGAACGGGTAGAGTGTACGAGCAGTACTTC. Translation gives CASSSTGTGRVYEQYF.

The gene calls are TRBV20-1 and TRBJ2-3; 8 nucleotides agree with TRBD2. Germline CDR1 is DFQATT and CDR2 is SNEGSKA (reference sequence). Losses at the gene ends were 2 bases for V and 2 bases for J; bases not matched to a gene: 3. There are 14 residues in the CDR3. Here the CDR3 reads CSARSGLVTDTQYF. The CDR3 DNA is TGCAGTGCTAGATCGGGACTAGTCACAGATACGCAGTATTTT.

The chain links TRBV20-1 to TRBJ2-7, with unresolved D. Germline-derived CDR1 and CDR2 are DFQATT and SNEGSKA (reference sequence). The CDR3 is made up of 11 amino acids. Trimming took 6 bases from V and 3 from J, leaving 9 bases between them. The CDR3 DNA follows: TGCAGTGCCCGGAGCTACTACGAGCAGTACTTC. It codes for CSARSYYEQYF.

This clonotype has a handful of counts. The CDR3 region is CASSLAAAWNTEAFF. CDR3 DNA sequence: TGTGCCAGCAGCTTAGCGGCAGCCTGGAACACTGAAGCTTTCTTT. This chain connects TRBV7-2 to TRBJ1-1; D remains unclear. From germline, CDR1 is SGHTA and CDR2 FQGNSA. This CDR3 is built from 15 residues. V gave up 0 bases and J gave up 1 base, with 9 bases separating them.

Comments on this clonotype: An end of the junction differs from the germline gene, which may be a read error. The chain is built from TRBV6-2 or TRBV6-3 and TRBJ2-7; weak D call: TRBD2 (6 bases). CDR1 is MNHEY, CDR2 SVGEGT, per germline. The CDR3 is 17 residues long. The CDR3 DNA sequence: TGTGCCAGCAGTTACCGATCCGCGGGGTATACCTCCCACGAGCAGTACTTC. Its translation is CASSYRSAGYTSHEQYF.

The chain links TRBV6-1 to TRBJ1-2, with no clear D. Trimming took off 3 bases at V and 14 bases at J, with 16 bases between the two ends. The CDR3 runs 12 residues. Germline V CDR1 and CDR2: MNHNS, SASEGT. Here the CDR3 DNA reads TGTGCCAGCAGTGATTTCCCGGCGGCAGGAACCTTC. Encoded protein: CASSDFPAAGTF.

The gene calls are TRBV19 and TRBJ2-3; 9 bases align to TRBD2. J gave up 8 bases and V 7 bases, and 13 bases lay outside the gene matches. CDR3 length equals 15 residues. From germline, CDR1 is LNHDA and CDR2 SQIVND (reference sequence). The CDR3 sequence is CASIAASGMSGTQYF. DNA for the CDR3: TGTGCCAGTATAGCGGCTAGCGGGATGTCGGGTACGCAGTATTTT.

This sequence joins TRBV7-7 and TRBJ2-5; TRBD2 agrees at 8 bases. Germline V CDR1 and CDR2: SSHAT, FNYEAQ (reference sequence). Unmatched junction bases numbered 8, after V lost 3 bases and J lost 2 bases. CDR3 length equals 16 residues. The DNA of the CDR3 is TGTGCCAGCAGCTTGGATGGTAGCGGGGTGCAAGAGACCCAGTACTTC. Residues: CASSLDGSGVQETQYF.

The CDR3, as DNA: TGTGCCAGCCGACACAGGGCCGAGCAGTACTTC. It specifies CASRHRAEQYF. The V and J genes are TRBV25-1 and TRBJ2-5, with a tentative D call TRBD1 (6 bases). The J call could be wrong; TRBJ2-7 is a better fit for the DNA end. The germline CDR1 and CDR2 sequences are MGHDK and SYGVNS. The length of the CDR3 is 11 residues.

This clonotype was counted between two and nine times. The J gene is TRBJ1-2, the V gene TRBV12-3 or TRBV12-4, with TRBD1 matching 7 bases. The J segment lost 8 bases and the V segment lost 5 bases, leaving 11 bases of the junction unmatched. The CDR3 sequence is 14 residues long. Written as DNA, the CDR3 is TGTGCCAGCAGTCCGTGGACAGGCTCTATAGGCTACACCTTC. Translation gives CASSPWTGSIGYTF.

CDR3 in DNA: TGTGCCAGCAGCCAAAAAGGGGGGATGGAGCTTGAAGCTTTCTTT. Translating gives CASSQKGGMELEAFF. The V and J genes are TRBV14 and TRBJ1-1, with D possibly being TRBD1 (6 bases). The ends were cut back, 2 bases at V and 7 bases at J, with 17 bases in the middle. The germline CDR1 and CDR2 sequences are SGHDN and FVKESK. The CDR3 has 15 amino acids.

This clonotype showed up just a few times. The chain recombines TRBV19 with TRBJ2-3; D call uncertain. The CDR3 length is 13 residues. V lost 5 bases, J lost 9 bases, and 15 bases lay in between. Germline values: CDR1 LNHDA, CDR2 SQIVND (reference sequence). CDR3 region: CASSPSPARTQYF. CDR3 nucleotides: TGTGCCAGTAGTCCCAGCCCGGCAAGAACGCAGTATTTT.

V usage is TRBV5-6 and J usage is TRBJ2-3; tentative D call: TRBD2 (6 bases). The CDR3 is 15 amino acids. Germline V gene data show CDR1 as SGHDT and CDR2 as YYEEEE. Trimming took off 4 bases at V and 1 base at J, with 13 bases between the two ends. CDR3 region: CASSESGGGTDTQYF. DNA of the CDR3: TGTGCCAGCAGCGAGAGTGGCGGGGGCACAGATACGCAGTATTTT.

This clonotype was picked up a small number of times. In DNA, the CDR3 is TGTGCCAGCAGCCCCTCCCGGGGCAATGAGCAGTTCTTC. The encoded protein is CASSPSRGNEQFF. This chain links TRBV7-3 with TRBJ2-1, with D perhaps TRBD2 (5 bases). Germline CDR1 is SGHTA and CDR2 is FQGTGA. V was clipped by 5 bases and J by 6 bases, with 11 bases between them. The CDR3 contains 13 residues.

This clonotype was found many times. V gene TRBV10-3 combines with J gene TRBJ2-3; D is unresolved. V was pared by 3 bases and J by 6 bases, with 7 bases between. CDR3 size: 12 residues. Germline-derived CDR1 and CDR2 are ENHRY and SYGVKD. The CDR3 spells CAISDGWDTQYF. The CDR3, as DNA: TGTGCCATCAGTGATGGGTGGGATACGCAGTATTTT.

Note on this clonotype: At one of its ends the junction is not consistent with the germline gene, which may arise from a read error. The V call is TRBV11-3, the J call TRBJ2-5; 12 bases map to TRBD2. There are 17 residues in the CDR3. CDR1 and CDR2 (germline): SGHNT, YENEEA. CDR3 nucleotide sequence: TGTGACAGCAGCTTGGGCGATCGACTAGCGGGAGACATCTCTCAGTACTTC. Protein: CDSSLGDRLAGDISQYF.

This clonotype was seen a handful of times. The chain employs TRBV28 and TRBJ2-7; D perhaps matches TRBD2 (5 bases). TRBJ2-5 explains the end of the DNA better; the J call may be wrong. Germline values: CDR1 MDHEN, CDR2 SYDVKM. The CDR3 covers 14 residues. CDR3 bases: TGTGCCAGCAGCCGTCGGGATGGGGTGGAGACCCAGTACTTC. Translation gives CASSRRDGVETQYF.

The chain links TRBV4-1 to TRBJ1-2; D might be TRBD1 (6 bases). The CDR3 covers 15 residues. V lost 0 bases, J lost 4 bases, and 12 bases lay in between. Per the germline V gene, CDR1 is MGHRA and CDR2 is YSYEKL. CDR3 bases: TGCGCCAGCAGCCAAGATGAAACAGGGCTCTATGGCTACACCTTC. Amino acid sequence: CASSQDETGLYGYTF.

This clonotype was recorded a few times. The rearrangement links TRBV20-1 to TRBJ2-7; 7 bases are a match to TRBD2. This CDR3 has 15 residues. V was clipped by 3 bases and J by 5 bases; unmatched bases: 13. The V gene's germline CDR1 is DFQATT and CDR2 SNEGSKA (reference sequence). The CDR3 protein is CSARGGWLGANEQYF. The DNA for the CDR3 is TGCAGTGCTAGGGGGGGGTGGCTGGGAGCCAACGAGCAGTACTTC.

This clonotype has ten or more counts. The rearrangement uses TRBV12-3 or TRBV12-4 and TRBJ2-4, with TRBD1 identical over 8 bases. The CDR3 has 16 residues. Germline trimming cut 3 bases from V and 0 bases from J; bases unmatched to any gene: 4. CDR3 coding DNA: TGTGCCAGCAGTTTCAGGGGGCAACTAGCCAAAAACATTCAGTACTTC. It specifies CASSFRGQLAKNIQYF.

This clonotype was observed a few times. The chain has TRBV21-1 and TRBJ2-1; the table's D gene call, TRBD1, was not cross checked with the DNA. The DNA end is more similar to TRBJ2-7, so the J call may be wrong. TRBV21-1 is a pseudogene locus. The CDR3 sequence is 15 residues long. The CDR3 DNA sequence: TGTGCCAGCAGGGTAGGAAGACAGACCCTTTACGAGCAGTACGTC. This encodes CASRVGRQTLYEQYV.

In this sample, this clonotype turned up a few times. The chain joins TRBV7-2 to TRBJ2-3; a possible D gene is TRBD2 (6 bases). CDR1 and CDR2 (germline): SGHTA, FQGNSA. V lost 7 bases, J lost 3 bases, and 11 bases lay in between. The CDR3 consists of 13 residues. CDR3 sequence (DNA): TGTGCCAGCATGCTAGCGCCTACAGATACGCAGTATTTT. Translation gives CASMLAPTDTQYF.

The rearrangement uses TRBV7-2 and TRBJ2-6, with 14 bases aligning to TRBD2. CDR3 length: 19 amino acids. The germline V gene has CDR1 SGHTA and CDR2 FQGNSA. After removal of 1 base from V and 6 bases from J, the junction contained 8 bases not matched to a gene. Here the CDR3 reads CASSLGRLAGGPMANVLTF. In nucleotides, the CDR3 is TGTGCCAGCAGCTTAGGGAGACTAGCGGGAGGGCCAATGGCCAACGTCCTGACTTTC.

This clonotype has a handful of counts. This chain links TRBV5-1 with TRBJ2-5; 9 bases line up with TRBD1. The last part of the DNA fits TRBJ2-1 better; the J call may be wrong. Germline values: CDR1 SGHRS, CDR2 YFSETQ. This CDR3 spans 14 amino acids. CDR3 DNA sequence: TGCGCCAGCAGCTTAGGGGACAGGGCCGGTGAGCAGTTCTTC. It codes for CASSLGDRAGEQFF.

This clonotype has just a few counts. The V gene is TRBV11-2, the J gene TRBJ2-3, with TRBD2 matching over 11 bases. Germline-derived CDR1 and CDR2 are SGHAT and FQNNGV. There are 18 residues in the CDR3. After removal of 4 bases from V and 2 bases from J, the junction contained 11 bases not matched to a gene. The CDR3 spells CASSSGLAEGPLTDTQYF. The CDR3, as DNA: TGTGCCAGCAGCTCGGGACTAGCGGAGGGACCGCTCACAGATACGCAGTATTTT.